Below are 13 T cell receptor beta chains sequenced from a single sample in a study of T cell responses to AZD1222 COVID-19 vaccine (TCRdb year 2021). In light of the paper, this sample's time point label describes: baseline before first vaccination. The method was the immunoSEQ multiplex PCR assay. In its TCRdb copy, this immuneACCESS table keeps in-frame sequences only and misses some clones. Where compared with another copy, unresolved V genes explain less than half of these, and the others have no known cause. The table for this sample lists 100,000 to 150,000 clones; about 90% of them were counted only once. The top ten clones comprise roughly 1.4% of the sample. The material sequenced was peripheral blood, taken on day 0 of AZD1222 vaccination. Every receptor here comes from an adult in good health.

This chain uses TRBV9 with TRBJ1-1; maybe TRBD1 (6 bases). V gave up 3 bases and J gave up 6 bases, with 15 bases separating them. The CDR3 has 14 amino acids. Germline V gene lookup returns CDR1 SGDLS and CDR2 YYNGEE. This CDR3 is CASSADGGASEAFF. As DNA, the CDR3 is TGTGCCAGCAGCGCAGACGGGGGCGCGTCTGAAGCTTTCTTT.

This clone was seen once. The chain uses TRBV2 and TRBJ2-1; 7 bases fit TRBD1. Germline V lookup: CDR1 SNHLY, CDR2 FYNNEI. V trimming: 7 bases; J trimming: 5 bases; junction bases outside the gene matches: 5. This CDR3 spans 13 amino acids. The DNA for the CDR3 is TGTGCCAGCACAGATACAGGGGACAATGAGCAGTTCTTC. Translating gives CASTDTGDNEQFF.

The chain is built from TRBV28 and TRBJ2-7, with D perhaps TRBD1 (5 bases). Per germline, CDR1 MDHEN and CDR2 SYDVKM. Trimming shortened V by 8 bases and J by 3 bases, and 14 bases separated the two germline ends. The CDR3 length is 13 residues. This chain's CDR3 is CASHSQGDYEQYF. In nucleotides, the CDR3 is TGTGCCAGCCATTCGCAGGGTGACTACGAGCAGTACTTC. Full variable domain (outside the CDR3, taken from reference TRBV28 and TRBJ2-7): DVKVTQSSRYLVKRTGEKVFLECVQDMDHENMFWYRQDPGLGLRLIYFSYDVKMKEKGDIPEGYSVSREKKERFSLILESASTNQTSMYLCASHSQGDYEQYFGPGTRLTVT.

The table lists this clone with a count of one. The chain links TRBV2 to TRBJ2-5, with TRBD1 matching 11 bases. Germline V CDR1 and CDR2: SNHLY, FYNNEI. The V and J ends lost 5 bases and 5 bases, in that order; junction bases with no gene match: 4. This CDR3 spans 14 amino acids. CDR3 nucleotides: TGTGCCAGCAGTCGGGACAGGGGGTCGGAGACCCAGTACTTC. Its translation: CASSRDRGSETQYF.

This clone has more than one count but fewer than ten. V gene TRBV29-1 combines with J gene TRBJ1-1, with 8 bases lining up with TRBD1. V gave up 4 bases and J gave up 6 bases; unmatched junction bases: 7. Germline assignment: CDR1 SQVTM and CDR2 ANQGSEA. CDR3 size: 13 residues. CDR3: CSVVPTGESEAFF. The DNA of the CDR3 is TGCAGCGTTGTCCCGACAGGGGAGTCTGAAGCTTTCTTT.

The chain joins TRBV19 to TRBJ2-3; 7 positions agree with TRBD2. J lost 4 bases, V lost 4 bases, and 2 bases had no gene match. Per the germline V gene, CDR1 is LNHDA and CDR2 is SQIVND (reference sequence). This CDR3 has 13 residues. The CDR3 nucleotides are TGTGCCAGTAGTACCGGACTAGCAGATACGCAGTATTTT. Protein product: CASSTGLADTQYF.

The chain couples TRBV28 to TRBJ2-4, with D hard to call. Trimming cost V 4 bases and J 6 bases, with 4 bases left between them. This CDR3 has 11 residues. The germline gives CDR1 MDHEN, CDR2 SYDVKM. Here the CDR3 reads CASSSINIQYF. The CDR3 DNA sequence: TGTGCCAGCAGTTCTATAAACATTCAGTACTTC.

This clone has only one observation. The chain carries TRBV3-1 (or the pseudogene TRBV3-2) and TRBJ1-2, with D uncertain. Germline CDR1 and CDR2: LGHDT and YNNKEL (reference sequence). The CDR3 has 13 residues. V lost 4 bases and J lost 4, with 10 bases in between. This CDR3 reads CASSPTALYGYTF. The CDR3 nucleotides are TGTGCCAGCAGCCCTACAGCACTCTATGGCTACACCTTC.

This sequence joins TRBV4-1 and TRBJ1-6; 9 nucleotides agree with TRBD1. The junction had 4 bases not matched to a gene; V was cut back by 0 bases and J by 10 bases. Germline V lookup: CDR1 MGHRA, CDR2 YSYEKL. The CDR3 is 15 residues long. This CDR3 reads CASSQEGQGGSPLHF. The CDR3 DNA is TGCGCCAGCAGCCAAGAGGGACAGGGAGGGTCACCCCTCCACTTT.

The chain has TRBV4-1 and TRBJ2-1; D is unclear. The ends were cut back, 4 bases at V and 0 bases at J, with 7 bases in the middle. The CDR3 totals 14 residues. Per germline, CDR1 MGHRA and CDR2 YSYEKL. CDR3 nucleotides: TGCGCCAGCAGCCGGGGTTACTCCTACAATGAGCAGTTCTTC. It encodes CASSRGYSYNEQFF.

This clone occurred a few times. The chain carries TRBV7-9 and TRBJ2-1; 7 bases are shared with TRBD2. Trimming removed 5 bases from V and 7 bases from J; junction bases left unmatched: 11. Germline CDR1 and CDR2: SEHNR and FQNEAQ (reference sequence). CDR3 length: 15 amino acids. CDR3 protein: CASSPVGGSMNEQFF. The CDR3, as DNA: TGTGCCAGCAGCCCTGTAGGCGGGAGTATGAATGAGCAGTTCTTC.

V usage is TRBV7-6 and J usage is TRBJ1-3; D is perhaps TRBD1 (6 bases). Germline CDR1 reads SGHVS; CDR2 reads FNYEAQ. Trimming took 3 bases from V and 9 from J, leaving 24 bases between them. The CDR3 is 17 amino acids. CDR3 in amino acids: CASSLFRGAREGGTIYF. The CDR3 bases are TGTGCCAGCAGCTTGTTTCGCGGAGCCAGGGAGGGGGGCACCATATATTTT. The full variable domain, rest sourced from reference TRBV7-6 and TRBJ1-3, is GAGVSQSPRYKVTKRGQDVALRCDPISGHVSLYWYRQALGQGPEFLTYFNYEAQQDKSGLPNDRFSAERPEGSISTLTIQRTEQRDSAMYRCASSLFRGAREGGTIYFGEGSWLTVV.

The V call is TRBV11-2, the J call TRBJ1-6, with D unresolved. Trimming took 1 base from V and 6 from J, leaving 7 bases between them. Germline CDR1 SGHAT, CDR2 FQNNGV. This CDR3 is 14 amino acids long. CDR3 nucleotides: TGTGCCAGCAGCTTAGTATCTAGTAATTCACCCCTCCACTTT. Encoded protein: CASSLVSSNSPLHF.